What follows are 9 T cell receptor beta chains derived from one specimen sequenced in a study of PD-1 blockade in classical Hodgkin lymphoma. The sample's time point: cycle 4 day 1 (C4D1), after six to seven weeks of nivolumab. Brentuximab vedotin exposure varied among the patients, all of whom had relapsed after autologous stem cell transplantation. Sequencing was performed with immunoSEQ multiplex PCR; in TCRdb, only in-frame clones are kept and a portion is missing. Here the sample spans tens of thousands of clones, 90% being singletons. This sample comprised peripheral blood mononuclear cells (PBMCs), obtained before the fourth cycle of nivolumab. The receptors were gathered from a human donor with classical Hodgkin lymphoma.

Here the CDR3 DNA reads TGTGCCAGCAGTTACTCGGCGACTAGCTCGTATGAGCAGTTCTTC. Protein product: CASSYSATSSYEQFF. The chain carries TRBV6-5 and TRBJ2-1; 7 bases match TRBD2. V trimming: 0 bases; J trimming: 8 bases; junction bases outside the gene matches: 7. The CDR3 runs 15 residues. Germline-derived CDR1 and CDR2 are MNHEY and SVGAGI.

J is TRBJ1-1 and V is TRBV7-9; D is uncertain. V was pared by 5 bases and J by 1 base, with 5 bases between. CDR1 SEHNR and CDR2 FQNEAQ come from the germline V gene (reference sequence). The CDR3 contains 12 residues. The CDR3 here is CASSRGNTEAFF. CDR3 nucleotide sequence: TGTGCCAGCAGCCGAGGGAACACTGAAGCTTTCTTT.

This rearrangement joins TRBV7-9 to TRBJ2-5, with 7 nucleotides matching TRBD1. Germline V CDR1 and CDR2: SEHNR, FQNEAQ (reference sequence). The CDR3 loop spans 16 amino acids. Trimming cost V 5 bases and J 2 bases; bases outside gene matches: 11. Here the CDR3 reads CASSPVAGGRQETQYF. CDR3 nucleotide sequence: TGTGCCAGCAGCCCCGTTGCAGGGGGTCGGCAAGAGACCCAGTACTTC.

The J gene is TRBJ2-3, the V gene TRBV28, with a tentative D call TRBD2 (5 bases). Germline CDR1 is MDHEN and CDR2 is SYDVKM. CDR3 size: 17 residues. Trimming took 2 bases from V and 0 from J, leaving 15 bases between them. In DNA, the CDR3 is TGTGCCAGCAGTTTAGTCCGGGGAGATAGAAGCACAGATACGCAGTATTTT. Translated: CASSLVRGDRSTDTQYF.

The chain uses TRBV6-5 and TRBJ2-7, with D tentatively TRBD2 (5 bases). Trimming took off 6 bases at V and 2 bases at J, with 11 bases between the two ends. Germline V gene sequence: CDR1 MNHEY, CDR2 SVGAGI. The CDR3 runs to 13 residues. The CDR3 sequence: CASSRFGTYEQYF. Written as DNA, the CDR3 is TGTGCCAGCAGCAGATTCGGGACCTACGAGCAGTACTTC.

The chain recombines TRBV5-6 with TRBJ2-7; D unresolved. Trimming stripped 0 bases from V and 1 base from J, with 8 bases between. This CDR3 region has 14 residues. Germline loops: CDR1 SGHDT, CDR2 YYEEEE. The CDR3 DNA sequence: TGTGCCAGCAGCTTGGACAGAGATTCCTACGAGCAGTACTTC. It translates to CASSLDRDSYEQYF.

This chain connects TRBV5-1 to TRBJ1-1, with a tentative D call TRBD1 (5 bases). The CDR3 has 14 amino acids. Germline CDR1 reads SGHRS; CDR2 reads YFSETQ. The V end lost 3 bases, the J end lost 2 bases, and 11 bases lay between the germline ends. The CDR3: CASSSSGSNTEAFF. In nucleotides, the CDR3 is TGCGCCAGCAGCTCTTCAGGGTCTAACACTGAAGCTTTCTTT.

The chain employs TRBV7-2 and TRBJ2-5, with D perhaps matching TRBD2 (6 bases). Trimming shortened V by 1 base and J by 11 bases, and 20 bases separated the two germline ends. Germline V gene data show CDR1 as SGHTA and CDR2 as FQGNSA. The CDR3 extends over 15 amino acids. The CDR3 spells CASSLVAGKVLEQYF. CDR3 sequence (DNA): TGTGCCAGCAGCTTAGTCGCGGGGAAAGTCTTAGAGCAGTACTTC.

The rearrangement joins TRBV19 to TRBJ2-5, with D possibly being TRBD2 (5 bases). Trimming cost V 10 bases and J 2 bases, with 14 bases left between them. The CDR3 consists of 13 residues. Germline assignment: CDR1 LNHDA and CDR2 SQIVND (reference sequence). The CDR3, as DNA: TGTGCCACCAGCGGCTCAATACAAGAGACCCAGTACTTC. As protein: CATSGSIQETQYF.